This TCR beta chain was captured by sequencing in a study of cytomegalovirus exposure and HLA in healthy donors. 60 Vbeta and 13 Jbeta primers were used in PCR. Some clones are missing from TCRdb's copy, which holds only in-frame ones; the method was immunoSEQ multiplex PCR. The sample holds about 88,000 clones, approximately 70% seen once. The CDR3 has 15 amino acids. CDR1 and CDR2 (germline): LNHDA, SQIVND (reference sequence). The trim removed 6 bases at V and 4 bases at J, leaving 10 bases unmatched. Sample: PBMCs. The V gene is TRBV19, the J gene TRBJ2-7, with 9 bases identical to TRBD1. This clonotype was sampled from a man aged 50-60 years in good health and CMV-seronegative. The CDR3 region has the DNA TGTGCCAGTAGATCCGCGGACAGGGGAGTGTACGAGCAGTACTTC. Amino acid sequence: CASRSADRGVYEQYF.